In its sample, the clone carrying this TCR beta chain was seen a few times. This entry is derived from a study of blood T cell repertoires in COVID-19. Repertoires were generated with immunoSEQ multiplex PCR, while TCRdb's copy carries only in-frame clones and drops some. The table lists over 130,000 clones, 80% to 85% of them singletons, with under 10% in the top ten. The CDR3 is 15 residues long. The V gene lost 3 bases and the J gene lost 0 bases, with 9 bases spanning the gap. The germline V gene encodes CDR1 LNHDA and CDR2 SQIVND (reference sequence). V gene TRBV19 combines with J gene TRBJ1-3; D is unclear. Sample: peripheral blood. This clonotype was sampled from a man aged 25 to 45 with COVID-19, enrolled during active disease. The CDR3 reads CASSIGRGSGNTIYF. CDR3 coding DNA: TGTGCCAGTAGTATTGGCCGAGGCTCTGGAAACACCATATATTTT.